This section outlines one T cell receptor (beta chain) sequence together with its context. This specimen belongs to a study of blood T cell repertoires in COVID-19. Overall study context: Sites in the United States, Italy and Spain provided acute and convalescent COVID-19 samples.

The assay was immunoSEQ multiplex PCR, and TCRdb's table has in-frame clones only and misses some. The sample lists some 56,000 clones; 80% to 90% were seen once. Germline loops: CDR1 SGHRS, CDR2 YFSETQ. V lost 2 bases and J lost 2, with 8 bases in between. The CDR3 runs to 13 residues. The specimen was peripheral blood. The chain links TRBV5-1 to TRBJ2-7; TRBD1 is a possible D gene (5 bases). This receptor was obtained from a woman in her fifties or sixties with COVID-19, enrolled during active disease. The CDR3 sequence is CASSFDSPYEQYF. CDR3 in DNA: TGCGCCAGCAGCTTCGACAGTCCCTACGAGCAGTACTTC.